This entry features one T cell receptor (beta chain) sequence. Its antigen is currently unknown. The data were obtained in a study of monozygotic twins with inflammatory bowel disease. Findings of the study overall: Twin concordance left repertoire similarity unchanged, with limited power a possible explanation for this lack of difference. Clonotype sharing was lower in IBD patients than healthy twins, most markedly with disease activity.

The authors used approximately 3.5 ug of total RNA per TCR library. Using the 5' RACE reads, TCRdb records one entry per CDR3 protein without DNA. Found here are more than 85,000 distinct CDR3 sequences; the top ten clones hold roughly an eighth. Per donor, approximately 2.5 ml of blood was collected and frozen. The CDR3 is 17 amino acids. Germline CDR1 SGHVS, CDR2 FNYEAQ. Sequenced material: blood. The V and J genes are TRBV7-6 and TRBJ2-1; TCRdb indicates TRBD2, and absent DNA this call remains unverified. This sequence originates from a human donor with ulcerative colitis or Crohn's disease, or a healthy co-twin of an affected twin (not recorded which). The CDR3 is CASSLVFLAGGQGEQFF.